These 15 T cell receptor beta chains originate from one sample sequenced in a study of glioma-infiltrating T cells. Using RNA template, CDR3s of TCR alpha and beta were amplified with iRepertoire arm-PCR. TCRdb reprocessed the multiplex PCR reads with MiXCR, giving one entry per CDR3 protein. The table shows around 190,000 distinct CDR3 sequences, with 43% occurring only once. The sample was glioma tissue, nonneoplastic brain tissue, or PBMCs (not recorded which). The receptors come from a human donor with low-grade glioma or glioblastoma, undergoing nonglioma brain surgery, or in good health (not recorded which).

This clonotype was observed once. A clone one base away is much larger, so this may be a read error. The genes are TRBV20-1 and TRBJ2-1, with TRBD2 matching over 7 bases. This CDR3 has 15 amino acids. The V gene's germline CDR1 is DFQATT and CDR2 SNEGSKA (reference sequence). The CDR3 DNA reads as TGCAGTGGTAGAGATGCCACTAGCGCGAACAATGAGCAGTTCTTC. It translates to CSGRDATSANNEQFF.

This clonotype was observed at least ten times. The chain recombines TRBV28 with TRBJ2-7; 8 bases agree with TRBD2. The CDR3 contains 15 residues. CDR1 MDHEN and CDR2 SYDVKM come from the germline V gene. Germline trimming cut 6 bases from V and 0 bases from J; bases unmatched to any gene: 7. Here the CDR3 DNA reads TGTGCCAGCAGCTCTGTAGCGGGGACCTCCTACGAGCAGTACTTC. Protein sequence: CASSSVAGTSYEQYF.

This chain links TRBV20-1 with TRBJ1-2; D is unresolved. The CDR3 runs 12 residues. Trimming removed 4 bases from V and 4 bases from J, with 10 bases in between. Germline lookup yields CDR1 DFQATT and CDR2 SNEGSKA (reference sequence). The CDR3 coding sequence is TGCAGTGCTACCGTGGACGGCTATGGCTACACCTTC. Protein: CSATVDGYGYTF.

The chain is built from TRBV9 and TRBJ2-3; the D gene is possibly TRBD2 (5 bases). In germline, CDR1 is SGDLS, CDR2 YYNGEE. Deletions cut 4 bases from V and 0 bases from J, with 15 bases between. This CDR3 spans 16 amino acids. CDR3 DNA: TGTGCCAGCAGCTTCACCGGGATCGATAGCACAGATACGCAGTATTTT. Translation: CASSFTGIDSTDTQYF.

This clonotype has just a few counts. This chain links TRBV5-8 with TRBJ2-1; D is possibly TRBD1 (7 bases). CDR3 size: 16 residues. Germline V gives CDR1 SGHTS, CDR2 YDEGEE. Trimming cost V 0 bases and J 10 bases, with 20 bases left between them. CDR3 amino acids: CASSLARGRTRPEQFF. The CDR3 coding sequence is TGTGCCAGCAGCTTGGCCAGGGGGAGGACCCGCCCAGAGCAGTTCTTC.

There are a few counts of this clonotype. The V gene is TRBV12-3 or TRBV12-4, the J gene TRBJ2-5; D is undetermined. Between the trimmed V and J ends, which lost 6 bases and 9 bases, there was a span of 14 bases. CDR3 length: 12 amino acids. The CDR3 loop reads CASSREIGAQYF. CDR3 nucleotide sequence: TGTGCCAGCAGCCGTGAGATTGGCGCCCAGTACTTC.

This clonotype appeared many times. The V call is TRBV20-1, the J call TRBJ2-5; D is unresolved. Trimming took 0 bases from V and 5 from J, leaving 16 bases between them. Per the germline V gene, CDR1 is DFQATT and CDR2 is SNEGSKA (reference sequence). The CDR3 sequence is 15 residues long. The DNA for the CDR3 is TGCAGTGCTAGAGATCGCAGGCCGCTGGGTGAGACCCAGTACTTC. Amino acid sequence: CSARDRRPLGETQYF.

There are many counts of this clonotype. V gene TRBV18 combines with J gene TRBJ1-1; D possibly corresponds to TRBD1 (5 bases). The V end was cut by 1 base, the J end by 4 bases, with 13 bases between. The CDR3 is made up of 15 amino acids. Germline V gene data show CDR1 as KGHSH and CDR2 as LQKENI. The CDR3 spells CASSPLRGDGTEAFF. The DNA for the CDR3 is TGTGCCAGCTCACCACTGCGGGGGGACGGCACTGAAGCTTTCTTT.

The chain carries TRBV2 and TRBJ2-4; D not certain. Germline-derived CDR1 and CDR2 are SNHLY and FYNNEI. The CDR3 loop spans 13 amino acids. V was pared by 6 bases and J by 11 bases, with 17 bases between. The CDR3 is CASRPEAPAFQYF. The CDR3 DNA reads as TGTGCCAGCAGACCGGAAGCACCCGCATTTCAGTACTTC.

Notes on this clonotype: It may be a read error: a sequence one base away is much more abundant. The chain employs TRBV2 and TRBJ1-5, with no clear D. Trimming cost V 3 bases and J 12 bases, with 15 bases left between them. CDR3 length equals 13 residues. CDR1 is SNHLY and CDR2 is FYNNEI in the germline V gene. This chain's CDR3 is CASSDYLQVGQHF. The DNA for the CDR3 is TGTGCCAGCAGTGATTACCTGCAAGTGGGCCAGCATTTT.

To note about this clonotype: A read error may explain this, as a much larger clone is one base away. The chain is built from TRBV20-1 and TRBJ2-3, with 7 bases lining up with TRBD1. Germline values: CDR1 DFQATT, CDR2 SNEGSKA (reference sequence). The CDR3 runs to 12 residues. The CDR3 protein is CSASNDRVTEYF. In DNA, the CDR3 is TGCAGTGCTAGTAATGACAGGGTTACGGAGTATTTT.

This clonotype was recorded at least ten times. This chain uses TRBV5-4 with TRBJ1-2; no clear D gene. This CDR3 spans 13 amino acids. Per germline, CDR1 SGHNT and CDR2 YYREEE (reference sequence). V was clipped by 0 bases and J by 5 bases, with 8 bases between them. This CDR3 is CASSLVAAYGYTF. The CDR3 DNA reads as TGTGCCAGCAGCTTGGTGGCAGCATATGGCTACACCTTC.

This clonotype has ten or more counts. Written as DNA, the CDR3 is TGTGCCAGCAGTGCGGGGGGGCAAGAGACCCAGTACTTC. This gives the protein CASSAGGQETQYF. V gene TRBV6-1 combines with J gene TRBJ2-5; 8 bases line up with TRBD2. Per the germline V gene, CDR1 is MNHNS and CDR2 is SASEGT. Unmatched junction bases numbered 0, after V lost 4 bases and J lost 2 bases. The CDR3 loop spans 13 amino acids.

The CDR3 is CASGGGGLEKLFF. CDR3 nucleotide sequence: TGTGCCAGCGGGGGAGGTGGGCTAGAAAAACTGTTTTTT. The chain employs TRBV12-3 or TRBV12-4 and TRBJ1-4, with D tentatively TRBD1 (5 bases). The V end was cut by 8 bases, the J end by 8 bases, with 15 bases between. This CDR3 comprises 13 residues.

This clonotype has only one observation. V is TRBV2 and J is TRBJ2-7; possibly TRBD1 for D (6 bases). The CDR3 covers 13 residues. Per germline, CDR1 SNHLY and CDR2 FYNNEI. V lost 6 bases and J 1 base, leaving 10 bases between the germline ends. CDR3 DNA: TGTGCCAGCAGAATGGACAGATCCTACGAGCAGTACTTC. Amino acid sequence: CASRMDRSYEQYF.